This T cell receptor (beta chain) was identified in a study of technical replicates of blood from a few donors. Only in-frame clones appear in the TCRdb table, and some are missing; sequencing was by immunoSEQ multiplex PCR. The data show approximately 69,000 clones, 80% to 90% seen once. The TCR was taken from a human donor in good health. Some clones in this sample may be carry-over from other donors' samples. Sequencing was performed on PBMCs.

For the CDR3, the DNA is TGTGCCAGCAGCCAAGGACTAGCGGGGGTCAATGAGCAGTTCTTC. Residues: CASSQGLAGVNEQFF. The J gene is TRBJ2-1, the V gene TRBV4-2; 12 positions agree with TRBD2. This CDR3 region has 15 residues. Losses at the gene ends were 1 base for V and 6 bases for J; bases not matched to a gene: 1. Germline V gene lookup returns CDR1 LGHNA and CDR2 YNFKEQ.